The 16 T cell receptor beta chains below all came from one sample that was sequenced in a study of blood T cell repertoires in COVID-19. Libraries were prepared by immunoSEQ multiplex PCR; TCRdb keeps only in-frame clonotypes and omits some of them. Here the sample spans tens of thousands of clones, 65% to 90% being singletons. Sequencing input: peripheral blood. These receptor sequences come from an elderly man with acute or convalescent COVID-19.

CDR3 sequence (DNA): TGTGCCAGCAGTAGAAGGGACTTGTTGGACTATGGCTACACCTTC. Protein sequence: CASSRRDLLDYGYTF. The chain is built from TRBV6-2 or TRBV6-3 and TRBJ1-2; D might be TRBD1 (5 bases). The CDR3 is made up of 15 amino acids. Germline V gene sequence: CDR1 MNHEY, CDR2 SVGEGT. The V and J ends lost 5 bases and 3 bases respectively, with 16 bases between them.

The CDR3 reads CASSSTGGTGELFF. CDR3 DNA sequence: TGTGCCAGTAGTAGCACAGGGGGCACCGGGGAGCTGTTTTTT. The rearrangement uses TRBV19 and TRBJ2-2; 8 bases align to TRBD1. Germline V gene sequence: CDR1 LNHDA, CDR2 SQIVND (reference sequence). This CDR3 comprises 14 residues. Trimming took 4 bases from V and 4 from J; bases not matched to a gene: 2.

The chain recombines TRBV10-2 with TRBJ2-7, with a tentative D call TRBD1 (5 bases). Per the germline V gene, CDR1 is WSHSY and CDR2 is SAAADI. V was shortened by 6 bases and J by 7 bases, with 19 bases between the two germline ends. The length of the CDR3 is 14 residues. The CDR3 loop reads CASRMSGHSLEQYF. CDR3 in DNA: TGCGCCAGCAGGATGTCAGGGCACAGCCTGGAGCAGTACTTC.

The chain joins TRBV3-1 (or the pseudogene TRBV3-2) to TRBJ2-1; perhaps TRBD1 as D (5 bases). The length of the CDR3 is 17 residues. Trimming removed 0 bases from V and 5 bases from J, with 17 bases in between. CDR1 is LGHDT, CDR2 YNNKEL, per germline (reference sequence). The CDR3 sequence: CASSQDYGREFNNEQFF. CDR3 sequence (DNA): TGTGCCAGCAGCCAAGATTACGGCAGGGAATTTAACAATGAGCAGTTCTTC.

The rearrangement joins TRBV5-4 to TRBJ2-1; TRBD2 is a possible D gene (6 bases). The V end was cut by 0 bases, the J end by 3 bases, with 13 bases between. The CDR3 is 16 amino acids. The V gene's germline CDR1 is SGHNT and CDR2 YYREEE (reference sequence). CDR3 amino acids: CASSLEATRGYNEQFF. In nucleotides, the CDR3 is TGTGCCAGCAGCTTGGAGGCGACTAGGGGCTACAATGAGCAGTTCTTC.

This chain links TRBV9 with TRBJ2-2; TRBD2 agrees at 10 bases. The CDR3 covers 15 residues. V trimming: 4 bases; J trimming: 4 bases; junction bases outside the gene matches: 4. Germline V gene data show CDR1 as SGDLS and CDR2 as YYNGEE. The CDR3: CASSQTSGSTGELFF. CDR3 DNA sequence: TGTGCCAGCAGCCAGACTAGCGGGTCCACCGGGGAGCTGTTTTTT.

This chain connects TRBV30 to TRBJ2-1, with D possibly TRBD1 on 6 matching bases. This CDR3 region has 16 residues. V was shortened by 7 bases and J by 5 bases, with 24 bases between the two germline ends. Germline V gene sequence: CDR1 GTSNPN, CDR2 SVGIG (reference sequence). CDR3 DNA sequence: TGTGCCTTTGTAAGGGGGTTATGGAGTAGGGACAATGAGCAGTTCTTC. Protein sequence: CAFVRGLWSRDNEQFF.

This rearrangement joins TRBV7-2 to TRBJ2-3; 10 nucleotides agree with TRBD2. The CDR3 extends over 17 amino acids. The V and J ends lost 10 bases and 2 bases, in that order; junction bases with no gene match: 15. Per germline, CDR1 SGHTA and CDR2 FQGNSA. The CDR3 reads CATVRASGRQYTDTQYF. CDR3 DNA sequence: TGTGCCACTGTTCGGGCTAGCGGGAGACAGTACACAGATACGCAGTATTTT.

V and J are TRBV5-1 and TRBJ1-2; D is unresolved. The ends were cut back, 4 bases at V and 3 bases at J, with 13 bases in the middle. From germline, CDR1 is SGHRS and CDR2 YFSETQ. The CDR3 covers 14 residues. The CDR3 coding sequence is TGCGCCAGCAGCCGCGGTGCAGTGGACTATGGCTACACCTTC. Translating it yields CASSRGAVDYGYTF.

This chain uses TRBV11-2 with TRBJ2-6, with a possible D match to TRBD2 (5 bases). The germline gives CDR1 SGHAT, CDR2 FQNNGV. CDR3 length: 16 amino acids. V shed 0 bases and J shed 4 bases, with 10 bases lying between them. For the CDR3, the DNA is TGTGCCAGCAGCTTAGAGGACTTTGGAGGGGCCAACGTCCTGACTTTC. Translation: CASSLEDFGGANVLTF.

This chain links TRBV7-2 with TRBJ1-6, with no clear D. The ends were cut back, 0 bases at V and 0 bases at J, with 12 bases in the middle. The CDR3 runs to 18 residues. Germline V gives CDR1 SGHTA, CDR2 FQGNSA. CDR3 in DNA: TGTGCCAGCAGCTTAGCCGTGACATTACACTCCTATAATTCACCCCTCCACTTT. As protein: CASSLAVTLHSYNSPLHF.

The V call is TRBV28, the J call TRBJ1-5, with a possible D match to TRBD1 (6 bases). Germline-derived CDR1 and CDR2 are MDHEN and SYDVKM. The ends were cut back, 4 bases at V and 1 base at J, with 17 bases in the middle. The length of the CDR3 is 17 residues. The CDR3 region is CASSSLGQTMSNQPQHF. CDR3 nucleotide sequence: TGTGCCAGCAGTTCACTCGGACAGACAATGAGCAATCAGCCCCAGCATTTT.

The CDR3 coding sequence is TGTGCCAGCAGCGAACAGGGGCCATACAATGAGCAGTTCTTC. It encodes CASSEQGPYNEQFF. The chain recombines TRBV5-4 with TRBJ2-1; 7 bases are a match to TRBD1. The trim removed 4 bases at V and 4 bases at J, leaving 5 bases unmatched. CDR1 and CDR2 (germline): SGHNT, YYREEE (reference sequence). This CDR3 is 14 amino acids long.

This sequence joins TRBV19 and TRBJ2-2, with 7 bases lining up with TRBD1. The V gene's germline CDR1 is LNHDA and CDR2 SQIVND (reference sequence). The CDR3 extends over 15 amino acids. V lost 8 bases, J lost 1 base, and 7 bases stayed unmatched. The CDR3 loop reads CASRSGTVNTGELFF. The CDR3 coding sequence is TGTGCCAGTCGATCCGGGACAGTGAACACCGGGGAGCTGTTTTTT.

The J gene is TRBJ1-2, the V gene TRBV5-4; 8 nucleotides match TRBD1. CDR1 and CDR2 (germline): SGHNT, YYREEE (reference sequence). V lost 4 bases and J lost 2; bases outside the gene matches: 4. The CDR3 is 14 amino acids. The DNA for the CDR3 is TGTGCCAGCAGCCGTGGACAGGGCAACTATGGCTACACCTTC. It encodes CASSRGQGNYGYTF.

This clone was seen just once. The genes are TRBV19 and TRBJ1-5; tentatively, D is TRBD1 (6 bases). V was pared by 5 bases and J by 3 bases, with 11 bases between. Germline V CDR1 and CDR2: LNHDA, SQIVND (reference sequence). This CDR3 has 14 amino acids. The DNA of the CDR3 is TGTGCCAGTAGTGAGACAGGTCCCAATCAGCCCCAGCATTTT. It encodes CASSETGPNQPQHF.